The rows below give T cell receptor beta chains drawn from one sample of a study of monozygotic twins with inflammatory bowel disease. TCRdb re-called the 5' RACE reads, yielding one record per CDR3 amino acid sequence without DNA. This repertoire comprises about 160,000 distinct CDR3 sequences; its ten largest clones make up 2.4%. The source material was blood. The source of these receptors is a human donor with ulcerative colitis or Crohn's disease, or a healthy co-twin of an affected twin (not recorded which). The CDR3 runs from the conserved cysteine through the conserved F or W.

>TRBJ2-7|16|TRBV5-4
CASSLTRVTTSYEQYF
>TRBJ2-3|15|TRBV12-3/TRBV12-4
CASSRTDFGTDTQYF
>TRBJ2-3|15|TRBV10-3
CAITRGGPGTDTQYF
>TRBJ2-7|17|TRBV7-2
CASSSRIAGGPAYEQYF
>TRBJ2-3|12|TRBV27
CASRMSTDTQYF
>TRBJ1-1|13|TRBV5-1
CASSRRGNTEAFF
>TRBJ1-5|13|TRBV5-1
CASSWGQNQPQHF
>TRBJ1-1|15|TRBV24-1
CATRAGGIRNTEAFF
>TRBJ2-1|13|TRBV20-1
CSARSPSYNEQFF
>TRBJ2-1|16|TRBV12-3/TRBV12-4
CASSKTSGTHYNEQFF